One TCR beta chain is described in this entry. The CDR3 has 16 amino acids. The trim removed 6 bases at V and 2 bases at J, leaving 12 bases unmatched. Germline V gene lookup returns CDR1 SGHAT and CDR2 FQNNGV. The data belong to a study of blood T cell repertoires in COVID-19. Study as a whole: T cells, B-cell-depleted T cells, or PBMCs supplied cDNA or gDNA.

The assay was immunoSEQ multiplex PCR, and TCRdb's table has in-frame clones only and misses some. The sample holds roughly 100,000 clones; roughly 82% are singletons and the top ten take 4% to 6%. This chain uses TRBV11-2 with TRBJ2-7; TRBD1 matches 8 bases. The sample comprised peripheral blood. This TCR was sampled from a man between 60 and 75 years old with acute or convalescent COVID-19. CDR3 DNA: TGTGCCAGCAGTCCCGGGACAGGACTGCTGGCCTACGAGCAGTACTTC. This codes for CASSPGTGLLAYEQYF.